This entry lists 6 T cell receptor beta chains sequenced from one sample in a study of shared clonotypes between healthy human individuals. Measured with immunoSEQ multiplex PCR; TCRdb has only the in-frame clones, and not every one. The data show over a million clones, around four fifths seen once. Sequencing was performed on memory CD4+ T cells sorted from blood. The sample's subset: CD45RA-negative fraction. These receptors were obtained from a man between 18 and 35 years old in good health.

This chain uses TRBV30 with TRBJ1-6; D gene ambiguous. Per the germline V gene, CDR1 is GTSNPN and CDR2 is SVGIG (reference sequence). The CDR3 has 15 residues. Trimming stripped 1 base from V and 4 bases from J, with 11 bases between. The CDR3 is CAWSGAVRYNSPLHF. Here the CDR3 DNA reads TGTGCCTGGAGTGGGGCAGTTCGATATAATTCACCCCTCCACTTT.

This clone has a single count. The CDR3: CASSDRQGLYNEQFF. CDR3 nucleotide sequence: TGCGCCAGCAGTGACCGGCAGGGCCTCTACAATGAGCAGTTCTTC. This chain links TRBV10-2 with TRBJ2-1, with D perhaps matching TRBD1 (5 bases). CDR1 WSHSY and CDR2 SAAADI come from the germline V gene. The germline V and J ends were trimmed by 3 bases and 3 bases, with 12 bases remaining between them. This CDR3 region has 15 residues.

This chain connects TRBV29-1 to TRBJ2-2; D may be TRBD1 or TRBD2 (6 bases each). With 6 bases removed from V and 1 base from J, the gap between germline ends came to 12 bases. Germline V CDR1 and CDR2: SQVTM, ANQGSEA. This CDR3 has 14 amino acids. The CDR3 loop reads CSVGGFQNTGELFF. The CDR3, as DNA: TGCAGCGTCGGGGGCTTTCAGAACACCGGGGAGCTGTTTTTT.

This rearrangement joins TRBV6-1 to TRBJ2-7; a possible D gene is TRBD1 (6 bases). Trimming shortened V by 5 bases and J by 2 bases, and 13 bases separated the two germline ends. CDR3 length: 14 amino acids. Germline V lookup: CDR1 MNHNS, CDR2 SASEGT. This CDR3 is CASSSAGAPYEQYF. As DNA, the CDR3 is TGTGCCAGCAGTTCGGCAGGGGCACCCTACGAGCAGTACTTC.

This clone has more than one count but fewer than ten. V and J are TRBV2 and TRBJ1-1; D is perhaps TRBD1 (5 bases). Germline V gene sequence: CDR1 SNHLY, CDR2 FYNNEI. V was cut by 8 bases and J by 1 base, with 20 bases left in between. This CDR3 is built from 16 residues. CDR3 residues: CASRKRPSGGNTEAFF. DNA of the CDR3: TGTGCCAGCCGAAAAAGACCCTCCGGGGGGAACACTGAAGCTTTCTTT.

This clone was counted at least ten times. The V call is TRBV28, the J call TRBJ1-3; 12 bases line up with TRBD1. Trimming took 6 bases from V and 5 from J; bases not matched to a gene: 5. Germline V CDR1 and CDR2: MDHEN, SYDVKM. This CDR3 has 15 amino acids. In nucleotides, the CDR3 is TGTGCCAGCAGACGGGGACAGGGGGCCCGAAACACCATATATTTT. It yields the protein CASRRGQGARNTIYF.